A selection of T cell receptor beta chains follows, all from one sample in a study of human T cells and chemical hapten exposure. MiXCR, applied by TCRdb to the RACE reads, yields one record per CDR3 protein. Of 60,000 to 80,000 distinct CDR3 sequences listed, approximately 6.1% are singletons. Material for sequencing was whole blood. The source of these receptors is a female donor in good health. Some clones in this sample may be carry-over from other donors' samples. CDR3s include the opening cysteine and the closing phenylalanine or tryptophan. The D gene is left open where the match is weak. The listing skips clone size in some rows; elsewhere it reads once, few, many or a size class.

d_gene	v_gene	abundance	j_gene	CDR3nt	CDR3aa
TRBD2	TRBV27	many	TRBJ2-5	TGTGCCAGCAGTTTATTCGCGGGAGGGCCGTTGGAGACCCAGTACTTC	CASSLFAGGPLETQYF
TRBD1	TRBV28	-	TRBJ1-2	TGTGCCAGCAGTTCAGACAGGGGGAACTATGGCTACACCTTC	CASSSDRGNYGYTF
TRBD1	TRBV12-3/TRBV12-4	-	TRBJ1-1	TGTGCCAGCAGGCGACAGGGAATAAACACTGAAGCTTTCTTT	CASRRQGINTEAFF
-	TRBV11-2	few	TRBJ2-3	TGTGCCAGCAGCTCGCTAGCGTTTAGCACAGATACGCAGTATTTT	CASSSLAFSTDTQYF
-	TRBV7-2	many	TRBJ2-5	TGTGCCAGCAGCTTAGACAGCTTTACACAAGAGACCCAGTACTTC	CASSLDSFTQETQYF
-	TRBV2	many	TRBJ1-1	TGTGCCAGCAGTGAACTCGAGGGCTGGAACACTGAAGCTTTCTTT	CASSELEGWNTEAFF
-	TRBV2	few	TRBJ1-1	TGTGCCAGCAGTGGTTCCGACACTGAAGCTTTCTTT	CASSGSDTEAFF
-	TRBV28	many	TRBJ2-3	TGTGCCAGCAGTTTCAGGCAGAAAACAGATACGCAGTATTTT	CASSFRQKTDTQYF
-	TRBV28	-	TRBJ2-6	TGTGCCAGCAGTGGGCCCTCTGGGGCCAACGTCCTGACTTTC	CASSGPSGANVLTF
TRBD1	TRBV25-1	-	TRBJ2-5	TGTGCCAGCAGTGCCTACAGGGGGCTCGGGGAGACCCAGTACTTC	CASSAYRGLGETQYF
-	TRBV20-1	-	TRBJ2-1	TGCAGTGCTAGAGATAGCGTGGGGGGAACCTACAATGAGCAGTTCTTC	CSARDSVGGTYNEQFF
-	TRBV7-9	many	TRBJ2-1	TGTGCCAGCAGCTTTTCTTCGGGGAATGAGCAGTTCTTC	CASSFSSGNEQFF
-	TRBV28	many	TRBJ1-5	TGTGCCAGCAGCAGACAGGTCTGGCAGCCCCAGCATTTT	CASSRQVWQPQHF
-	TRBV6-6	many	TRBJ2-3	TGTGCCAGCAGTCTGGAGTCAGATACGCAGTATTTT	CASSLESDTQYF
-	TRBV2	few	TRBJ2-7	TGTGCCAGCAGTGTCGGGGGGCCTGGGGGCGCCGAGCAGTACTTC	CASSVGGPGGAEQYF
TRBD2	TRBV2	-	TRBJ2-3	TGTGCCAGCAGTGGACTAGCGCGCACAGATACGCAGTATTTT	CASSGLARTDTQYF
-	TRBV4-2	few	TRBJ2-7	TGTGCCAGCAGCCAAGACTTCTACGAGCAGTACTTC	CASSQDFYEQYF
-	TRBV20-1	many	TRBJ1-6	TGCAGTGCTCAGAGAGGGGGAGGAAATTCACCCCTCCACTTT	CSAQRGGGNSPLHF
TRBD2	TRBV30	few	TRBJ2-2	TGTGCCTGGAGTGGCTCGACTAGCGGGAGGGCGAACACCGGGGAGCTGTTTTTT	CAWSGSTSGRANTGELFF
TRBD2	TRBV15	many	TRBJ2-3	TGTGCCACCAGCACGCGGGAGGAAGATACGCAGTATTTT	CATSTREEDTQYF
-	TRBV20-1	-	TRBJ2-7	TGCAGTGCTGGGGCCCCGACAGTGACACGGTCCTACGAGCAGTACTTC	CSAGAPTVTRSYEQYF
-	TRBV29-1	many	TRBJ1-4	TGCAGCGTTGTCGGGGTTGGTAATGAAAAACTGTTTTTT	CSVVGVGNEKLFF
-	TRBV12-3/TRBV12-4	once	TRBJ1-2	TGTGCCAGCAGTTTAGACAGGGTCTATGGCTACACCTTC	CASSLDRVYGYTF
TRBD1	TRBV6-6	few	TRBJ1-1	TGTGCCAGCAGTTTGGGACAGGGAGGGTTCGCTGAAGCTTTCTTT	CASSLGQGGFAEAFF
TRBD2	TRBV14	few	TRBJ2-1	TGTGCCAGCAGCCAAGGTGCGGGAGCCTCCTACAATGAGCAGTTCTTC	CASSQGAGASYNEQFF
-	TRBV7-2	few	TRBJ2-7	TGTGCCAGCAGCTTCGGAAGCCGGGGCGCTCCGTACGAGCAGTACTTC	CASSFGSRGAPYEQYF
-	TRBV20-1	few	TRBJ1-5	TGCAGTGCTAGAGAGGGAACAGGGTTCTTAGGGCCCCAGCATTTT	CSAREGTGFLGPQHF
-	TRBV28	many	TRBJ2-6	TGTGCCAGCAGGACCGGGACTGGACTCTCTGGGGCCAACGTCCTGACTTTC	CASRTGTGLSGANVLTF
TRBD2	TRBV6-5	-	TRBJ2-7	TGTGCCAGCAGTTATGGGACTAGCGGCACATCCTACGAGCAGTACTTC	CASSYGTSGTSYEQYF
-	TRBV6-2/TRBV6-3	many	TRBJ1-2	TGTGCCAGCACTGGTCGGGGGATCTATGGCTACACCTTC	CASTGRGIYGYTF
-	TRBV7-2	few	TRBJ2-1	TGTGCCAGCAGCTCCGGGACCAGACATGAGCAGTTCTTC	CASSSGTRHEQFF
TRBD2	TRBV28	many	TRBJ2-7	TGTGCCAGCACCTGGCGGGGGGAGCAGTACTTC	CASTWRGEQYF
TRBD1	TRBV6-1	few	TRBJ2-1	TGTGCCAGCAGGGGACAGGCGGTAAATGAGCAGTTCTTC	CASRGQAVNEQFF
TRBD1	TRBV6-2/TRBV6-3	many	TRBJ2-7	TGTGCCAGCAGTTACTGGTCCAGGGGGCGCTTCGAGCAGTACTTC	CASSYWSRGRFEQYF
-	TRBV12-3/TRBV12-4	few	TRBJ1-1	TGTGCCAGCAGTCCGAGTGTTTTGAACGTTGAAGCTTTCTTT	CASSPSVLNVEAFF
-	TRBV7-9	-	TRBJ2-5	TGTGCCAGCAGCTTCCGCCAAGGAGAGACCCAGTACTTC	CASSFRQGETQYF